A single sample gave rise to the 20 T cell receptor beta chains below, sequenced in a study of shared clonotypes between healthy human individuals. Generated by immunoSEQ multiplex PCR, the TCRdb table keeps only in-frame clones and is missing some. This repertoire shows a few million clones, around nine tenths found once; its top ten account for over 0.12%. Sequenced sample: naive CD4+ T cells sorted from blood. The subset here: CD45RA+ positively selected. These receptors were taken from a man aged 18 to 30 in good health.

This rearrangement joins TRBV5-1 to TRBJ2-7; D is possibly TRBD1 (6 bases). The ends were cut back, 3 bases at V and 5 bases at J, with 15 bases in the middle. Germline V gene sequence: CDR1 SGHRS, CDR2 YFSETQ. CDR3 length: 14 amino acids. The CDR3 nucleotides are TGCGCCAGCAGCTCCAGGGGCTCCAGCAACGAGCAGTACTTC. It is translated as CASSSRGSSNEQYF.

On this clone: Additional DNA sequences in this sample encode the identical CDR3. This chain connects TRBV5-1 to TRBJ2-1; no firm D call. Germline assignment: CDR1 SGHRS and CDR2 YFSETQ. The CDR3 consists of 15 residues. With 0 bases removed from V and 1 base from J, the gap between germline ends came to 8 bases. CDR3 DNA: TGCGCCAGCAGCTTGGCCTCTTCGTCCTACAATGAGCAGTTCTTC. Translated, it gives CASSLASSSYNEQFF.

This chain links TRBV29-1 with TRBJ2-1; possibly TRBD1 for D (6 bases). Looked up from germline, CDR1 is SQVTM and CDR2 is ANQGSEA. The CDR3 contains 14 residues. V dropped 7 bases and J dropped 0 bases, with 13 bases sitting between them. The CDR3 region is CSATQGSSYNEQFF. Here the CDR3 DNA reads TGCAGCGCCACACAGGGAAGCTCCTACAATGAGCAGTTCTTC.

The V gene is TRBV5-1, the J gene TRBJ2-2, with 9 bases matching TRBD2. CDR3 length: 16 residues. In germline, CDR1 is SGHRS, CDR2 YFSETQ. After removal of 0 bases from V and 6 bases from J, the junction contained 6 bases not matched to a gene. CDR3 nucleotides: TGCGCCAGCAGCTTGGGCCATAGCGGGAGCGCCGGGGAGCTGTTTTTT. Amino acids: CASSLGHSGSAGELFF.

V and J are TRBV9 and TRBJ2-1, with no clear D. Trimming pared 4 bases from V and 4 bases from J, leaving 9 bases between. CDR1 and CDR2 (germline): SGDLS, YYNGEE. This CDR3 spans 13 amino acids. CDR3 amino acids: CASSSEGYNEQFF. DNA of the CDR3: TGTGCCAGCAGCTCCGAAGGATACAATGAGCAGTTCTTC.

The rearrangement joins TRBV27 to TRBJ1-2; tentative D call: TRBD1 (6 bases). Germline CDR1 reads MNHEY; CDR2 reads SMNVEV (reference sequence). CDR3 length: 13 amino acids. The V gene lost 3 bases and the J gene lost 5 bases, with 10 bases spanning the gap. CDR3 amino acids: CASSFSGVYGYTF. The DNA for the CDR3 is TGTGCCAGCAGTTTTTCAGGGGTATATGGCTACACCTTC.

CDR3 amino acids: CASSLGNSNQPQHF. CDR3 nucleotides: TGCGCCAGCAGTCTGGGTAATAGCAATCAGCCCCAGCATTTT. The rearrangement links TRBV4-1 to TRBJ1-5; unclear D gene. Germline V CDR1 and CDR2: MGHRA, YSYEKL. The CDR3 has 14 amino acids. V was cut by 6 bases and J by 0 bases, with 9 bases left in between.

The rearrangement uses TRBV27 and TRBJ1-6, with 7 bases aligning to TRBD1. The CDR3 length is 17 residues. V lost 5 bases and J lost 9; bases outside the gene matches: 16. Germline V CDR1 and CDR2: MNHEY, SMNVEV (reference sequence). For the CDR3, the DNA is TGTGCCAGCAGTAGCCCCCTCTGGCAGGGGGTTTCTTCACCCCTCCACTTT. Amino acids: CASSSPLWQGVSSPLHF.

The CDR3, as DNA: TGTGCCAGCAGCCCGTCGAACCCTAGGGCCTACGAGCAGTACTTC. Amino acids: CASSPSNPRAYEQYF. The rearrangement links TRBV14 to TRBJ2-7; unclear D gene. The CDR3 is 15 residues long. Germline CDR1 SGHDN, CDR2 FVKESK. Trimming took 4 bases from V and 2 from J, leaving 15 bases between them.

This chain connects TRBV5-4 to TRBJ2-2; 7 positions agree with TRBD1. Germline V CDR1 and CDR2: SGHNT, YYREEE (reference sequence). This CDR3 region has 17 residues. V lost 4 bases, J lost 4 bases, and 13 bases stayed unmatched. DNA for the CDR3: TGTGCCAGCAGCCCCTCCCGACAGGGCTGGAGCACCGGGGAGCTGTTTTTT. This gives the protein CASSPSRQGWSTGELFF.

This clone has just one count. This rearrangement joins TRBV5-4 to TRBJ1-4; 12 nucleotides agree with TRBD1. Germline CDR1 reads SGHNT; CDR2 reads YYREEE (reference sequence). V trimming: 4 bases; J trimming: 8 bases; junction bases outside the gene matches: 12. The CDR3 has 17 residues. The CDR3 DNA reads TGTGCCAGCAGCCCGGGGACAGGGGGCGCGAGTCGGGAAAAACTGTTTTTT. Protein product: CASSPGTGGASREKLFF.

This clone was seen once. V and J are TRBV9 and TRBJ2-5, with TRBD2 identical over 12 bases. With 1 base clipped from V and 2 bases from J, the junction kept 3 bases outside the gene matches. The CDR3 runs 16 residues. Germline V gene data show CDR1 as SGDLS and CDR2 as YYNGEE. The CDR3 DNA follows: TGTGCCAGCAGCGTAAACGGACTAGCGGGGCAAGAGACCCAGTACTTC. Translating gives CASSVNGLAGQETQYF.

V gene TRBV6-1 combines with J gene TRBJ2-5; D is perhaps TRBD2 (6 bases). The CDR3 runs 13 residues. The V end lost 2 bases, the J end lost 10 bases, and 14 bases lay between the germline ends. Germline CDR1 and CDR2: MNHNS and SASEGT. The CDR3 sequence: CASSERGDRIQYF. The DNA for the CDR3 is TGTGCCAGCAGTGAACGCGGGGATCGCATCCAGTACTTC.

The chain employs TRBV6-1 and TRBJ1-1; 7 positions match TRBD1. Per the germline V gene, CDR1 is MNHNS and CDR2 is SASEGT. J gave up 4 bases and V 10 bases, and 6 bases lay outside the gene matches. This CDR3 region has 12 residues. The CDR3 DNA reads TGTGCCACTCTTGGGGACAGCACTGAAGCTTTCTTT. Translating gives CATLGDSTEAFF.

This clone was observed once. The CDR3 region has the DNA TGTGCCACCAGCGGTGGACTAGCGGGAGTACGTCGGGAGCTGTTTTTT. This encodes CATSGGLAGVRRELFF. The chain uses TRBV15 and TRBJ2-2; TRBD2 matches at 13 bases. Germline-derived CDR1 and CDR2 are LNHNV and YYDKDF (reference sequence). The CDR3 consists of 16 residues. The V gene end was trimmed by 5 bases and the J gene end by 9 bases; junction bases not matched to a gene: 9.

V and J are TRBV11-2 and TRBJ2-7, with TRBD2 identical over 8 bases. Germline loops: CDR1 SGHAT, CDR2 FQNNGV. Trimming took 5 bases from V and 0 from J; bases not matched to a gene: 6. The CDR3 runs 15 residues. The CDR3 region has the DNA TGTGCCAGCAGCACCTTGGGGACTAGCTCCTACGAGCAGTACTTC. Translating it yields CASSTLGTSSYEQYF.

This chain's CDR3 is CASSALTGVSGELFF. CDR3 sequence (DNA): TGCGCCAGCAGCGCTTTGACAGGGGTGTCCGGGGAGCTGTTTTTT. The chain has TRBV5-1 and TRBJ2-2; 8 bases agree with TRBD1. This CDR3 has 15 residues. The germline V gene has CDR1 SGHRS and CDR2 YFSETQ. The V segment lost 4 bases and the J segment 6 bases; nucleotides outside the gene matches: 8. The full variable domain, rest sourced from reference TRBV5-1 and TRBJ2-2, is KAGVTQTPRYLIKTRGQQVTLSCSPISGHRSVSWYQQTPGQGLQFLFEYFSETQRNKGNFPGRFSGRQFSNSRSEMNVSTLELGDSALYLCASSALTGVSGELFFGEGSRLTVL.

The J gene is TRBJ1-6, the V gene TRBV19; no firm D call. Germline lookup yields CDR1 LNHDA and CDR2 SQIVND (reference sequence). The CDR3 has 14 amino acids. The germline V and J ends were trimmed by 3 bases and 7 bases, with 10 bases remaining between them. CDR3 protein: CASSIKGLNSPLHF. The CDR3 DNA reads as TGTGCCAGTAGTATCAAAGGACTGAATTCACCCCTCCACTTT.

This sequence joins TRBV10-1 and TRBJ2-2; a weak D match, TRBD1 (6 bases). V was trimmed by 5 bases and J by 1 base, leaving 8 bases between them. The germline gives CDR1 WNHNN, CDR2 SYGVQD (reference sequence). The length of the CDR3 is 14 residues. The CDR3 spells CASSSQGNTGELFF. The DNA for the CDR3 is TGCGCCAGCAGTTCACAGGGGAACACCGGGGAGCTGTTTTTT.

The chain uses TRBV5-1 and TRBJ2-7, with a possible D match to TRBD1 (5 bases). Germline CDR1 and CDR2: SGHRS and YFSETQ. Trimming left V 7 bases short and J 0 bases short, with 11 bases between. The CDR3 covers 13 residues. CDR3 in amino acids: CASGQGASYEQYF. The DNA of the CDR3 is TGCGCCAGCGGGCAGGGCGCCTCCTACGAGCAGTACTTC. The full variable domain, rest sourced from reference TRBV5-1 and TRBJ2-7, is KAGVTQTPRYLIKTRGQQVTLSCSPISGHRSVSWYQQTPGQGLQFLFEYFSETQRNKGNFPGRFSGRQFSNSRSEMNVSTLELGDSALYLCASGQGASYEQYFGPGTRLTVT.